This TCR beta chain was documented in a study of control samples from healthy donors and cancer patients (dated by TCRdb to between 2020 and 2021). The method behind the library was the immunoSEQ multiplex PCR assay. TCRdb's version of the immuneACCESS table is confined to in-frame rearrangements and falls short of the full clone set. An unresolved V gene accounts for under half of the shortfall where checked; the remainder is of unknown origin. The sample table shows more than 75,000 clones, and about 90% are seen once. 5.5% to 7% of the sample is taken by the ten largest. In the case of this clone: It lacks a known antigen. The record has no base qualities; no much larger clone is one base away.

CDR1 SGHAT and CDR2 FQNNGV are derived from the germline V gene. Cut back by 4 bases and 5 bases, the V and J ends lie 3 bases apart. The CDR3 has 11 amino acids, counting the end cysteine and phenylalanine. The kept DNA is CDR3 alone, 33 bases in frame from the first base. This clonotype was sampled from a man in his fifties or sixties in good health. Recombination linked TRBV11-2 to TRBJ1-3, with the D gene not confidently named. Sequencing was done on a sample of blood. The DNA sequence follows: TGTGCCAGCAGCTCGCGAAACACCATATATTTT. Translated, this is CASSSRNTIYF.